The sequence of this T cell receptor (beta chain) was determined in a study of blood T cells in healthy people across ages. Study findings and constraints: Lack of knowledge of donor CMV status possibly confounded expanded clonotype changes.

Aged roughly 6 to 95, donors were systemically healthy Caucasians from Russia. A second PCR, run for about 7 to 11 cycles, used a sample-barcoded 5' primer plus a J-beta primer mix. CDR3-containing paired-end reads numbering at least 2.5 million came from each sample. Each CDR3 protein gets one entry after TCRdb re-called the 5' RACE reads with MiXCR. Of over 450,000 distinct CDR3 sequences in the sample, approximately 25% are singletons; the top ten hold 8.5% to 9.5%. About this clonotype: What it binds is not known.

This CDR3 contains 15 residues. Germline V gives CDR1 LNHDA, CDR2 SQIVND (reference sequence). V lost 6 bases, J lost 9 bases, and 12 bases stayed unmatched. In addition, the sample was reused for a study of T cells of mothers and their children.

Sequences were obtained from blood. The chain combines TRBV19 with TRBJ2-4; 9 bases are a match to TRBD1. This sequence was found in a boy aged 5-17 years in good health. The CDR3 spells CASSISGTGKGIQYF. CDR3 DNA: TGTGCCAGTAGCATATCCGGGACAGGGAAAGGCATTCAGTACTTC.